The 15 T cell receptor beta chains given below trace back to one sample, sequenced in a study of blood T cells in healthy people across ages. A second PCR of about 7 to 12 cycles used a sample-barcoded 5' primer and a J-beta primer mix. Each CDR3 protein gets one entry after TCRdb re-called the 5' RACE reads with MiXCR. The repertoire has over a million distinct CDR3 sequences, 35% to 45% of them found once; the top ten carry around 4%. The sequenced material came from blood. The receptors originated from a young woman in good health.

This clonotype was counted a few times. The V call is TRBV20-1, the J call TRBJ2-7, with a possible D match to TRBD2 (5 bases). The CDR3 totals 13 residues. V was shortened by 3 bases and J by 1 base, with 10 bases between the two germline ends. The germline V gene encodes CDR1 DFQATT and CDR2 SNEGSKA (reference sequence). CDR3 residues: CSASWSGSYEQYF. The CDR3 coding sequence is TGCAGTGCTAGCTGGAGCGGATCCTACGAGCAGTACTTC.

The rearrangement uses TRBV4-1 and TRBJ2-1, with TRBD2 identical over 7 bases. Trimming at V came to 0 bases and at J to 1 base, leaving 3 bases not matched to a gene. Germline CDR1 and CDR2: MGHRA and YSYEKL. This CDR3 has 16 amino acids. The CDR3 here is CASSQDAGESYNEQFF. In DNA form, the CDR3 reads TGCGCCAGCAGCCAAGATGCGGGGGAGTCCTACAATGAGCAGTTCTTC.

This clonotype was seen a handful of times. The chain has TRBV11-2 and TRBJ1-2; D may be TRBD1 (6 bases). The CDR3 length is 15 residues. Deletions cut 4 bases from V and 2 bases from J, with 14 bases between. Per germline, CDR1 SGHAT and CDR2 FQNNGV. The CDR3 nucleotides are TGTGCCAGCAGCTGGCTGAGGGGGATCAACTATGGCTACACCTTC. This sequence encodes CASSWLRGINYGYTF.

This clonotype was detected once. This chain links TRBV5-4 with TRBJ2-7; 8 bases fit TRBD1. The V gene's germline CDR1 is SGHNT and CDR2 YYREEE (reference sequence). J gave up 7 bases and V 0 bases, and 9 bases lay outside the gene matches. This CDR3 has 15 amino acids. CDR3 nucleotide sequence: TGTGCCAGCAGCTTGGAGTGGACAGGGAACAATGAGCAGTACTTC. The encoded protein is CASSLEWTGNNEQYF. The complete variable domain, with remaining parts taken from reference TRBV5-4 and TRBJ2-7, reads ETGVTQSPTHLIKTRGQQVTLRCSSQSGHNTVSWYQQALGQGPQFIFQYYREEENGRGNFPPRFSGLQFPNYSSELNVNALELDDSALYLCASSLEWTGNNEQYFGPGTRLTVT.

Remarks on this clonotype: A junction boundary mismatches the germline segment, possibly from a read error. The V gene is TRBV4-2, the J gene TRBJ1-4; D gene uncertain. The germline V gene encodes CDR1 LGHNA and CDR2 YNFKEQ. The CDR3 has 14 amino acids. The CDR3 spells CVSSDRTLGEKLFF. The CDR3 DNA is TGTGTCAGCAGCGACCGGACCCTGGGTGAAAAACTGTTTTTT.

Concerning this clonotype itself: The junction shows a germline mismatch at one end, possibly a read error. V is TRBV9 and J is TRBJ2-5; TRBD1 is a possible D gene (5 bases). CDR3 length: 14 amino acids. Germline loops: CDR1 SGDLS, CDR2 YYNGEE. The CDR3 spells CASSTTVNQEAQYF. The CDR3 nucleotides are TGTGCCAGCAGCACGACAGTGAACCAAGAGGCCCAGTACTTC.

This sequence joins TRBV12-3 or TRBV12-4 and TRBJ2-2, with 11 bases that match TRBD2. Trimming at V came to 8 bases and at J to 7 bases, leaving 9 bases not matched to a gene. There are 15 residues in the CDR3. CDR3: CASFPTSGVSGELFF. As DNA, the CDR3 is TGTGCCAGCTTCCCGACTAGCGGGGTGAGCGGGGAGCTGTTTTTT.

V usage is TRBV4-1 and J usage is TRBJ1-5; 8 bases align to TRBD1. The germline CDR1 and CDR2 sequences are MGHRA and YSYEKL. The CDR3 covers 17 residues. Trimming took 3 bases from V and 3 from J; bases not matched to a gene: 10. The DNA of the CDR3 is TGCGCCAGCAGCCATGGAGACAGGGGAGCCCTCAATCAGCCCCAGCATTTT. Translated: CASSHGDRGALNQPQHF.

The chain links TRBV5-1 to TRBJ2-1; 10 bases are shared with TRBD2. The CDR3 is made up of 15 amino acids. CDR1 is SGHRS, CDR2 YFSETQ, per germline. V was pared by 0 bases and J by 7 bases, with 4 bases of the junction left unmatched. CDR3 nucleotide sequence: TGCGCCAGCAGCTTGGAACTAGCGGGGCGAAATGAGCAGTTCTTC. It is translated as CASSLELAGRNEQFF.

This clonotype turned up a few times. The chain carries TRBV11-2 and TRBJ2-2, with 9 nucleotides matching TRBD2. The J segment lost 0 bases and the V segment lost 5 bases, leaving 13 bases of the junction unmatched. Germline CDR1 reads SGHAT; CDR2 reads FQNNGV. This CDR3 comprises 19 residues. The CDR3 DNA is TGTGCCAGCAGCCGACGGGTTACTAGCGGGTTCTCGAACACCGGGGAGCTGTTTTTT. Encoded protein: CASSRRVTSGFSNTGELFF.

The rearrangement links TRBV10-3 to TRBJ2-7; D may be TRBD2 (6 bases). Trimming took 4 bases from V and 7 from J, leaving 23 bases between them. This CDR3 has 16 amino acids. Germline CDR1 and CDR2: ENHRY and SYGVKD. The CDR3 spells CAISASLAGTYNEQYF. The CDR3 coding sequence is TGTGCCATCAGTGCCTCCCTCGCGGGAACATACAATGAGCAGTACTTC.

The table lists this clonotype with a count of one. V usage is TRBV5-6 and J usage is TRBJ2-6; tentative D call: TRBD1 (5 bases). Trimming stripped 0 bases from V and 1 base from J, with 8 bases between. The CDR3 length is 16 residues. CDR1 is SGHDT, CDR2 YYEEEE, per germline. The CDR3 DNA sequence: TGTGCCAGCAGCTTGGGGGGCCCATCTGGGGCCAACGTCCTGACTTTC. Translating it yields CASSLGGPSGANVLTF.

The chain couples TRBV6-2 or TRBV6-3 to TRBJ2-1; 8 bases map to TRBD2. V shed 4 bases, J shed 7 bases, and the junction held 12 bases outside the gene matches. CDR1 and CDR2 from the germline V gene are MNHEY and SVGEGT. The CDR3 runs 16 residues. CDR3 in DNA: TGTGCCAGCAGTTCCTCGGGAGGGGTCCTTTCGAATGAGCAGTTCTTC. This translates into CASSSSGGVLSNEQFF.

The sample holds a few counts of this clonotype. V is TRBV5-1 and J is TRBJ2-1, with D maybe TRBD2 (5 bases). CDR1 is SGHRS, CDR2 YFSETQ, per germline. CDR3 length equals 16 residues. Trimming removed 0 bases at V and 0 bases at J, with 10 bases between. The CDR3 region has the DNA TGCGCCAGCAGCTTGGTCCTAGCTATCTCCTACAATGAGCAGTTCTTC. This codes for CASSLVLAISYNEQFF.

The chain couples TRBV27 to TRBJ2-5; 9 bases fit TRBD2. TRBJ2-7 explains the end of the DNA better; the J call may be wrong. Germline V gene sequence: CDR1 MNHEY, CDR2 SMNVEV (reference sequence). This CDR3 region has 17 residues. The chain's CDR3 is CASSSPIAAGGSHEQYF. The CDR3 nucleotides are TGTGCCAGCAGTTCCCCGATTGCAGCGGGAGGATCCCACGAGCAGTACTTC.